This is a list of T cell receptor beta chains from one sample in a study of shared T cell receptors in the human thymus. Some clones are missing from TCRdb's copy, which holds only in-frame ones; the method was immunoSEQ multiplex PCR. The sample contains 650,000 to 950,000 clones, 70% to 90% of which appear only once. The data were also submitted as part of a second study, on human thymus T cells.

Input material: thymocytes. The receptor set was obtained from a girl under two years old with a congenital heart defect. The CDR3 runs from the conserved cysteine through the conserved F or W. A D gene is named only where the DNA matches it firmly. Some rows have no size entry. The others give once, few or many, or a class for an expanded clone.

>TRBJ2-5|TRBV4-1|TRBD2|-
TGCGCCAGCAGCCCAGGACTAGCGGCCCAAGAGACCCAGTACTTC
CASSPGLAAQETQYF
>TRBJ1-1|TRBV14|-|-
TGTGCCAGCAGCCAAAGTCGGTCCGGGGGGAGGGGAAAAGCTTTCTTT
CASSQSRSGGRGKAFF
>TRBJ1-2|TRBV7-2|-|-
TGTGCCAGCAGCTTAGGGGCCAACTATGGCTACACCTTC
CASSLGANYGYTF
>TRBJ2-1|TRBV20-1|-|few
TGCAGTGCTGGACAATACAATGAGCAGTTCTTC
CSAGQYNEQFF
>TRBJ1-4|TRBV4-3|TRBD1|-
TGCGCCAGCAAACTGACAGGGCCTAATGAAAAACTGTTTTTT
CASKLTGPNEKLFF
>TRBJ1-6|TRBV7-9|-|-
TGTGCCAGCAGCTTGCATTCTAGCTCCTATAATTCACCCCTCCACTTT
CASSLHSSSYNSPLHF
>TRBJ1-5|TRBV5-5|-|-
TGTGCCAGCAGCTTGGGAGGGGGTGAGGGGCCCCAGCATTTT
CASSLGGGEGPQHF
>TRBJ2-5|TRBV14|-|-
TGTGCCAGCAGCCAAGAATCAGGGTCGGCGGAGACCCAGTACTTC
CASSQESGSAETQYF
>TRBJ2-5|TRBV13|TRBD2|-
TGTGCCAGCAGCGCCCCGGGGGGGCCGGGCGGAGAGACCCAGTACTTC
CASSAPGGPGGETQYF
>TRBJ2-6|TRBV5-1|-|-
TGCGCCAGCAGCTTGGTACGTCTAGAGGGAGGCTCTGGGGCCAACGTCCTGACTTTC
CASSLVRLEGGSGANVLTF
>TRBJ1-5|TRBV5-1|-|few
TGCGCCAGCAGCTTGGCCGGAGGGCATCAGCCCCAGCATTTT
CASSLAGGHQPQHF
>TRBJ1-4|TRBV28|TRBD1|-
TGTGCCAGCAGTTTAGGGGACAGTCGTAATGAAAAACTGTTTTTT
CASSLGDSRNEKLFF
>TRBJ1-1|TRBV4-3|-|-
TGCGCCAGCAGCCAAGAGTTAGCGGCGGGCGGGACTGAAGCTTTCTTT
CASSQELAAGGTEAFF
>TRBJ2-3|TRBV4-2|-|-
TGTGCCAGCAGCCCACAGGGAATTAGCACAGATACGCAGTATTTT
CASSPQGISTDTQYF
>TRBJ1-1|TRBV7-9|-|-
TGTGCCAGCAGCCAACTACAACAGAACACTGAAGCTTTCTTT
CASSQLQQNTEAFF
>TRBJ1-2|TRBV9|TRBD1|-
TGTGCCAGCAGCGTTCACAAAATCAGGACAGGAACATATGGCTACACCTTC
CASSVHKIRTGTYGYTF
>TRBJ2-7|TRBV19|-|once
TGTGCCAGTAGTATTCAGGGATCCAATACCTACGAGCAGTACTTC
CASSIQGSNTYEQYF
>TRBJ1-1|TRBV28|-|once
TGTGCCAGCAGTTTATTGATAGGACTGAATGAAGCTTTCTTT
CASSLLIGLNEAFF
>TRBJ1-4|TRBV2|-|-
TGTGCCAGCAGGGCAGAACGCGGTGAAAAACTGTTTTTT
CASRAERGEKLFF
>TRBJ1-3|TRBV5-1|TRBD1|once
TGCGCCAGCAGCTTGACAGGGGGCTCTGGAAACACCATATATTTT
CASSLTGGSGNTIYF
>TRBJ1-3|TRBV29-1|-|-
TGCAGCGTTGTAAGCGGGTTAGGTTATGGAAACACCATATATTTT
CSVVSGLGYGNTIYF
>TRBJ2-1|TRBV11-2|-|once
TGTGCCAGCAGCTCTAGGGGGGGGCGGAATGAGCAGTTCTTC
CASSSRGGRNEQFF
>TRBJ1-1|TRBV11-2|-|once
TGTGCCAGCAGCTTAGACCCCTCCCCCTTCGAAGCTTTCTTT
CASSLDPSPFEAFF
>TRBJ1-6|TRBV4-1|-|-
TGCGCCAGCAGCCAGAGTCGCTCACCCCTCCACTTT
CASSQSRSPLHF
>TRBJ2-7|TRBV5-5|TRBD1|-
TGTGCCAGCAGCAAACGGACAGGGTGGCACTACGAGCAGTACTTC
CASSKRTGWHYEQYF
>TRBJ2-7|TRBV18|-|-
TGTGCCAGCTCACCACCGAGACGGAGCTACGAGCAGTACTTC
CASSPPRRSYEQYF
>TRBJ1-2|TRBV2|TRBD1|-
TGTGCCAGCACTTCGGACAGGACTACCTCCTATGGCTACACCTTC
CASTSDRTTSYGYTF
>TRBJ1-2|TRBV18|-|-
TGTGCCAGCTCACCTAAACGTGAACAGGGCGCTGGCTACACCTTC
CASSPKREQGAGYTF
>TRBJ2-7|TRBV28|-|few
TGTGCCAGCACCAAAAATACGGGGGAACTAAACTCCTACGAGCAGTACTTC
CASTKNTGELNSYEQYF
>TRBJ2-7|TRBV5-1|TRBD1|-
TGCGCCAGCAGCTGGTGGACAGGGGACGACGAGCAGTACTTC
CASSWWTGDDEQYF
>TRBJ2-7|TRBV15|TRBD2|-
TGTGCCACCAGCAGAGATCAACTACTAGCGGGGGCGTCTAGGAACTACGAGCAGTACTTC
CATSRDQLLAGASRNYEQYF
>TRBJ2-7|TRBV28|TRBD1|-
TGTGCCAGCAGTTTATCCGGGACAGGGTCCCCCTACGAGCAGTACTTC
CASSLSGTGSPYEQYF
>TRBJ2-5|TRBV4-3|-|-
TGCGCCAGCAGCCACGCAAAGGGGCCTACAGACCAGAGCTGGGGTCGAAAAGAGACCCAGTACTTC
CASSHAKGPTDQSWGRKETQYF
>TRBJ1-2|TRBV28|TRBD1|-
TGTGCCAGCAGGATCTACGGCGATCAACAGGGGGCGACGTTGCATGGCTACACCTTC
CASRIYGDQQGATLHGYTF
>TRBJ2-1|TRBV7-2|TRBD2|-
TGTGCCAGCAGCTCCCTAGCGGGGCGCTACAATGAGCAGTTCTTC
CASSSLAGRYNEQFF
>TRBJ1-2|TRBV2|TRBD1|-
TGTGCCAGCTCTACCCCCCGTCAACAGGGACAGCCCTATGGCTACACCTTC
CASSTPRQQGQPYGYTF
>TRBJ2-7|TRBV30|TRBD1|-
TGTGCCTGGAATTCTAGGGACAGGGGGCTATCAACCTACGAGCAGTACTTC
CAWNSRDRGLSTYEQYF
>TRBJ2-7|TRBV7-9|-|few
TGTGCCAGCAGTCCGAGACTTGGAGCGGGTGTGGACGAGCAGTACTTC
CASSPRLGAGVDEQYF
>TRBJ1-6|TRBV6-5|-|-
TGTGCCAGCAGTTACAGGAGCTCCTATAATTCACCCCTCCACTTT
CASSYRSSYNSPLHF
>TRBJ1-2|TRBV11-2|-|-
TGTGCCAGCAGCTTAGATCCGAGGAGGCAGGACTATGGCTACACCTTC
CASSLDPRRQDYGYTF
>TRBJ1-5|TRBV4-3|-|-
TGCGCCAGCAGCCAAGATTTGGAGCAACGGAATCAGCCCCAGCATTTT
CASSQDLEQRNQPQHF
>TRBJ1-2|TRBV14|TRBD1|-
TGTGCCAGCAGCCCTGGGACAGATGGCTACACCTTC
CASSPGTDGYTF